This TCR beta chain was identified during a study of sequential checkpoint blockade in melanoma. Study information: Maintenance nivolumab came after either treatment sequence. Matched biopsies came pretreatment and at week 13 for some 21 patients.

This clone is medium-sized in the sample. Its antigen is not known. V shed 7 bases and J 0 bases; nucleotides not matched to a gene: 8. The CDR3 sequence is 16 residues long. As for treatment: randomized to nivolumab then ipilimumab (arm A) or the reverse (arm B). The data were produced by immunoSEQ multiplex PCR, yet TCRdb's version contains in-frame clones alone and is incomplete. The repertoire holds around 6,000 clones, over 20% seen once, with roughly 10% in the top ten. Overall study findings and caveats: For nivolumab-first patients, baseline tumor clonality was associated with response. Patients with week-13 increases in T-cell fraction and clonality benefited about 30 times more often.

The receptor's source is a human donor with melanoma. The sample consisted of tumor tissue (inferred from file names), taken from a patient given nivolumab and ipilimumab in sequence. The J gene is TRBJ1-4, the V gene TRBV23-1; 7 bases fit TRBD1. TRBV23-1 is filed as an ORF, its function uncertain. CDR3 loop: CASTTGVNATNEKLFF. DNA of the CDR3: TGCGCCAGCACTACAGGGGTTAACGCAACTAATGAAAAACTGTTTTTT.